This is a list of T cell receptor beta chains from one sample in a study of blood T cell repertoires in COVID-19. TCRdb keeps only in-frame clones here, not all; method: immunoSEQ multiplex PCR. Altogether 450,000 or so clones are present, 85% to 90% being singletons, with the ten largest covering 0.8% to 0.9%. Material: peripheral blood. These receptor sequences come from a man between 18 and 35 years old with COVID-19, enrolled during active disease. CDR3s include the opening cysteine and the closing phenylalanine or tryptophan. Fields, in order: J gene, clone size, V gene, D gene, CDR3 protein, CDR3 DNA. The D gene is left open where the match is weak. Clone size is given for some rows only: seen once, a few or many times, or a class if the clone is expanded.

J gene: TRBJ1-2
clone size: .
V gene: TRBV6-5
D gene: .
CDR3 protein: CASRPRSGLDYGYTF
CDR3 DNA: TGTGCCAGCAGGCCCCGGTCAGGGCTAGACTATGGCTACACCTTC

J gene: TRBJ1-2
clone size: .
V gene: TRBV5-4
D gene: TRBD1
CDR3 protein: CASSLRDSTDGYTF
CDR3 DNA: TGTGCCAGCAGCTTGAGGGACAGTACCGATGGCTACACCTTC

J gene: TRBJ2-7
clone size: .
V gene: TRBV10-2
D gene: TRBD2
CDR3 protein: CASIVGLAGSYEQYF
CDR3 DNA: TGCGCCAGCATCGTAGGACTAGCGGGCTCCTACGAGCAGTACTTC

J gene: TRBJ2-7
clone size: .
V gene: TRBV2
D gene: TRBD1
CDR3 protein: CATHSGTGTGEQYF
CDR3 DNA: TGTGCCACCCATTCCGGGACAGGGACGGGGGAGCAGTACTTC

J gene: TRBJ2-7
clone size: .
V gene: TRBV18
D gene: TRBD1
CDR3 protein: CASSSDRGVEQYF
CDR3 DNA: TGTGCCAGCTCATCCGACAGGGGGGTGGAGCAGTACTTC

J gene: TRBJ1-2
clone size: .
V gene: TRBV6-5
D gene: TRBD1
CDR3 protein: CASSSRDRGGYTF
CDR3 DNA: TGTGCCAGCAGTAGCCGGGACAGGGGCGGCTACACCTTC

J gene: TRBJ2-7
clone size: .
V gene: TRBV5-1
D gene: TRBD1
CDR3 protein: CASRAGTGYEQYF
CDR3 DNA: TGCGCCAGCAGAGCAGGGACAGGGTACGAGCAGTACTTC

J gene: TRBJ2-3
clone size: .
V gene: TRBV9
D gene: .
CDR3 protein: CASSVRGGGGTDTQYF
CDR3 DNA: TGTGCCAGCAGCGTCAGGGGCGGGGGTGGCACAGATACGCAGTATTTT

J gene: TRBJ2-3
clone size: .
V gene: TRBV4-2
D gene: .
CDR3 protein: CASSRTSPRTDTQYF
CDR3 DNA: TGTGCCAGCAGCCGCACCAGTCCTCGCACAGATACGCAGTATTTT

J gene: TRBJ2-3
clone size: .
V gene: TRBV6-5
D gene: TRBD2
CDR3 protein: CASSYSPRGGTDTQYF
CDR3 DNA: TGTGCCAGCAGTTACTCGCCGCGGGGGGGCACAGATACGCAGTATTTT

J gene: TRBJ1-2
clone size: .
V gene: TRBV29-1
D gene: .
CDR3 protein: CSVDYRAANYGYTF
CDR3 DNA: TGCAGCGTCGATTACAGGGCCGCTAACTATGGCTACACCTTC

J gene: TRBJ2-3
clone size: few
V gene: TRBV6-4
D gene: .
CDR3 protein: CASSVSISGTDTQYF
CDR3 DNA: TGTGCCAGCAGCGTTAGTATCTCGGGCACAGATACGCAGTATTTT

J gene: TRBJ2-3
clone size: .
V gene: TRBV19
D gene: .
CDR3 protein: CASSMATDTQYF
CDR3 DNA: TGTGCCAGTAGTATGGCCACAGATACGCAGTATTTT

J gene: TRBJ2-2
clone size: .
V gene: TRBV23-1
D gene: .
CDR3 protein: CASSPGDGPNTGELFF
CDR3 DNA: TGCGCCAGCAGCCCAGGGGACGGCCCGAACACCGGGGAGCTGTTTTTT

J gene: TRBJ2-3
clone size: .
V gene: TRBV2
D gene: TRBD1
CDR3 protein: CASNGQGSTDTQYF
CDR3 DNA: TGTGCCAGTAACGGACAGGGCTCCACAGATACGCAGTATTTT

J gene: TRBJ1-5
clone size: .
V gene: TRBV5-8
D gene: .
CDR3 protein: CASSFNNQPQHF
CDR3 DNA: TGTGCCAGCAGCTTCAATAATCAGCCCCAGCATTTT

J gene: TRBJ2-5
clone size: once
V gene: TRBV9
D gene: TRBD2
CDR3 protein: CASSVSDGRVETQYF
CDR3 DNA: TGTGCCAGCAGCGTAAGTGACGGGAGGGTGGAGACCCAGTACTTC

J gene: TRBJ2-3
clone size: .
V gene: TRBV5-4
D gene: TRBD2
CDR3 protein: CASSVAGVSTDTQYF
CDR3 DNA: TGTGCCAGCAGCGTAGCGGGGGTCAGCACAGATACGCAGTATTTT

J gene: TRBJ2-3
clone size: .
V gene: TRBV5-1
D gene: TRBD2
CDR3 protein: CASSLDPTSGASDTQYF
CDR3 DNA: TGCGCCAGCAGCTTGGATCCGACTAGCGGGGCCTCAGATACGCAGTATTTT

J gene: TRBJ1-5
clone size: .
V gene: TRBV23-1
D gene: .
CDR3 protein: CASSQPKGDTYSNQPQHF
CDR3 DNA: TGCGCCAGCAGTCAACCTAAGGGGGACACCTATAGCAATCAGCCCCAGCATTTT

J gene: TRBJ2-2
clone size: .
V gene: TRBV11-2
D gene: .
CDR3 protein: CASSWFFLNRANTGELFF
CDR3 DNA: TGTGCCAGCAGCTGGTTTTTTCTGAACAGGGCGAACACCGGGGAGCTGTTTTTT

J gene: TRBJ2-5
clone size: once
V gene: TRBV5-1
D gene: TRBD1
CDR3 protein: CASSFARDRAETQYF
CDR3 DNA: TGCGCCAGCAGCTTCGCCCGGGACAGGGCGGAGACCCAGTACTTC